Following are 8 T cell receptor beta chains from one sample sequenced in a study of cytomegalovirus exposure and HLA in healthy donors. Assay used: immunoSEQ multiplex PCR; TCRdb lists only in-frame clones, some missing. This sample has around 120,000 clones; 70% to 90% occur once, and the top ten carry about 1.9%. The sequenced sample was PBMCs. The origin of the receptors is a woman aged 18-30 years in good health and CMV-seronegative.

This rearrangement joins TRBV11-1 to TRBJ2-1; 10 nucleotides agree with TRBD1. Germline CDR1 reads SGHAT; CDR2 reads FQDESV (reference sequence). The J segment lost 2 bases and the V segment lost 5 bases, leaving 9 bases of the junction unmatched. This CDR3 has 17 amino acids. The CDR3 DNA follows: TGTGCCAGCAGCCTTGTTACCGGGACAGGGGCCTACAATGAGCAGTTCTTC. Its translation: CASSLVTGTGAYNEQFF. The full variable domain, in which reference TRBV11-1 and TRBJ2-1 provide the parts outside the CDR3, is EAEVAQSPRYKITEKSQAVAFWCDPISGHATLYWYRQILGQGPELLVQFQDESVVDDSQLPKDRFSAERLKGVDSTLKIQPAELGDSAMYLCASSLVTGTGAYNEQFFGPGTRLTVL.

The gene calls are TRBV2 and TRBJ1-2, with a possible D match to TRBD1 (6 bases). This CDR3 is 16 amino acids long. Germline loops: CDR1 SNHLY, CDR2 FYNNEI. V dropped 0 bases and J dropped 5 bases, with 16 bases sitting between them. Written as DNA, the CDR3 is TGTGCCAGCAGTGAAGCGACCCCCGGACAGACTTATGGCTACACCTTC. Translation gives CASSEATPGQTYGYTF. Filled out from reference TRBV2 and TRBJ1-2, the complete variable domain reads EPEVTQTPSHQVTQMGQEVILRCVPISNHLYFYWYRQILGQKVEFLVSFYNNEISEKSEIFDDQFSVERPDGSNFTLKIRSTKLEDSAMYFCASSEATPGQTYGYTFGSGTRLTVV.

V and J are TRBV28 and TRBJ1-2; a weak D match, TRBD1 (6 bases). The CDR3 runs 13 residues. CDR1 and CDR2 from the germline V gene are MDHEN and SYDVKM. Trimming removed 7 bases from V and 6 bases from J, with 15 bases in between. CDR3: CASTLRTAHGYTF. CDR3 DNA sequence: TGTGCCAGCACCTTACGGACAGCACATGGCTACACCTTC.

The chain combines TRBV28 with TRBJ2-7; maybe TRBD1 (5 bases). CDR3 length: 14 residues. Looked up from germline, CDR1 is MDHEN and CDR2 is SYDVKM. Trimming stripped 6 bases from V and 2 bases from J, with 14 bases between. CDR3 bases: TGTGCCAGCAGACTTGAGACAGTACCCTACGAGCAGTACTTC. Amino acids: CASRLETVPYEQYF.

This CDR3 is CASSQDGTGGGNTIYF. The CDR3 bases are TGTGCCAGCAGCCAAGATGGGACAGGGGGTGGAAACACCATATATTTT. This chain joins TRBV4-2 and TRBJ1-3; TRBD1 matches 11 bases. Germline loops: CDR1 LGHNA, CDR2 YNFKEQ. This CDR3 comprises 16 residues. J lost 3 bases, V lost 0 bases, and 1 base had no gene match.

CDR3 protein: CASSSRQKAQGEQFF. As DNA, the CDR3 is TGTGCCAGCAGTTCCCGACAGAAGGCACAAGGTGAGCAGTTCTTC. This chain uses TRBV27 with TRBJ2-1, with D tentatively TRBD1 (5 bases). CDR1 is MNHEY and CDR2 is SMNVEV in the germline V gene (reference sequence). V shed 4 bases and J shed 9 bases, with 19 bases lying between them. CDR3 size: 15 residues.

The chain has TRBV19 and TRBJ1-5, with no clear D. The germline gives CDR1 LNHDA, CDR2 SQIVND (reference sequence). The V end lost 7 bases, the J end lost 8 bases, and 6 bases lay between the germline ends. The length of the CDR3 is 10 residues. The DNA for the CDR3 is TGTGCCAGTAATTTTAAGCCCCAGCATTTT. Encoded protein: CASNFKPQHF.

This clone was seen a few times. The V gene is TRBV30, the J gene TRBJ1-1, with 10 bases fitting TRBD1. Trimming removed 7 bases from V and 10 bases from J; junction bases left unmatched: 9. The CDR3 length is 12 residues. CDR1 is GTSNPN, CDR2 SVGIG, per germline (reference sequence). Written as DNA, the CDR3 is TGTGCCTCCGGACAGGGGGAAGGTAGAGCTTTCTTT. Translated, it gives CASGQGEGRAFF. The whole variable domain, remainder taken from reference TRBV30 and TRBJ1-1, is SQTIHQWPATLVQPVGSPLSLECTVEGTSNPNLYWYRQAAGRGLQLLFYSVGIGQISSEVPQNLSASRPQDRQFILSSKKLLLSDSGFYLCASGQGEGRAFFGQGTRLTVV.